What follows describes a single T cell receptor beta chain. Its binding antigen is unknown. Nothing much larger sits one base from this clone, and base qualities are not available. This entry is derived from a study of blood T cell repertoires in COVID-19 (dated by TCRdb to the early 2020s). Concerning the study at large: Collaborator samples came from the United States, Italy and Spain and covered acute and convalescent phases of COVID-19. The material from the prospective study consisted of cDNA or gDNA derived from T cells, B-cell-depleted T cells, or PBMCs. Subjects who had been exposed to COVID-19, were actively infected with it, or had recovered from it provided the deeply sampled blood TCRbeta repertoires that made up the dataset. The repertoires were released in a freely available public database meant as a resource for research on the immune response to SARS-CoV-2. Samples were obtained from the ongoing ImmuneRACE study (first 160 participants) and from about 1,300 subjects provided by 6 global collaborators. Sample metadata almost always included a de-identified subject ID, COVID-19 status, age in years and sex. Where HLA class I and class II types were available, the types were taken from metadata supplied by the sample provider, not from assay-based typing. Here is what the overall study found, with its caveats: The quantity of clinical and demographic metadata differed by source and by participant and was supplied without curation.

TCRbeta CDR3 regions were amplified from genomic DNA by means of the immunoSEQ Assay, a bias-controlled multiplex PCR. The authors processed their data as follows. Nucleated cell counts per sample were estimated from amplification of reference gene primers within the assay. Sequence reads were collapsed and filtered to measure the absolute abundance of every unique TCRbeta CDR3 rearrangement. For each sample, productive Simpson clonality was calculated by taking the square root of Simpson's diversity index across productive rearrangements. Sourced from immuneACCESS, this table was stored by TCRdb with only in-frame sequences that have V and J called. A share of the clones is absent; for the studies checked, an unresolved V gene accounts for under half, and the remainder has no known explanation. V and J calls and clone size are copied from that table; D and trimming were computed from the DNA. This sample has about 250,000 clones in its table, and around nine tenths of those were observed once. 0.85% to 1% of the sample comes from the top ten.

Deletion took 0 bases off V and 0 bases off J, with a span of 12 bases between the germline ends. The CDR3 has 17 amino acids, counting the end cysteine and phenylalanine. The entry retains the CDR3 DNA only, 51 bases that are in frame from base 1. From a lookup of the germline V gene, CDR1 and CDR2 are MRHNA and SNTAGT. Another Seattle source contributed samples from volunteer blood donors who had recovered from COVID-19. Whole blood was collected in K2EDTA tubes by collaborating institutions according to the institutions' own protocols. For TCRbeta analysis, collaborators shipped samples in one of three forms: frozen whole blood, isolated PBMCs, or DNA extracted from either of those sample types.

The chain is made from TRBV6-4 and TRBJ2-1; the D gene cannot be resolved reliably. Sequencing input: peripheral blood. This TCR was sampled from a woman between 40 and 50 years old who had recovered from COVID-19. This receptor carries the CDR3 CASSDSPDSSSYNEQFF. The DNA sequence is TGTGCCAGCAGTGACTCTCCCGACTCGAGCTCCTACAATGAGCAGTTCTTC.